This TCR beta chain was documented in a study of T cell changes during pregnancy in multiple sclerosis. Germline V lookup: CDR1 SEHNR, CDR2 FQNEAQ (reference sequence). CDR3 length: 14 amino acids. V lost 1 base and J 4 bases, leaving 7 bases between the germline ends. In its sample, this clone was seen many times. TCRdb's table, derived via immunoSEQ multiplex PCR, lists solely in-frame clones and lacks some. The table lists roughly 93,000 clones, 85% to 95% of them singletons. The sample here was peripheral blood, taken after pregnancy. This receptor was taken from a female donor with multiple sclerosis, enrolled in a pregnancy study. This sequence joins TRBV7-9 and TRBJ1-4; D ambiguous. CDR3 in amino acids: CASSLVGVNEKLFF. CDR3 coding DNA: TGTGCCAGCAGCTTAGTCGGTGTTAATGAAAAACTGTTTTTT.